This is a list of T cell receptor beta chains from one sample in a study of cytomegalovirus exposure and HLA in healthy donors. Measured with immunoSEQ multiplex PCR; TCRdb has only the in-frame clones, and not every one. The table lists more than 95,000 clones, more than 65% of them singletons. Sequencing was carried out using PBMCs. The receptors stem from a woman between 35 and 50 years old in good health and CMV-seropositive. Both conserved end residues are part of each CDR3. Fields, in order: CDR3 protein, CDR3 DNA, V gene, D gene, J gene, clone size. The D gene is left open where the match is weak. Clone size is given for some rows only: seen once, a few or many times, or a class if the clone is expanded.

CASSPGQATIAKNIQYF	TGTGCCAGCAGTCCCGGACAGGCGACCATAGCCAAAAACATTCAGTACTTC	TRBV27	TRBD1	TRBJ2-4	NA
CASIRGPNYGYTF	TGTGCCAGCATAAGGGGTCCGAACTATGGCTACACCTTC	TRBV2	NA	TRBJ1-2	NA
CASTPDFSNQPQHF	TGTGCCAGCACCCCGGACTTTAGCAATCAGCCCCAGCATTTT	TRBV6-1	NA	TRBJ1-5	NA
CASRSGTMNTEAFF	TGTGCCAGCCGCTCGGGGACAATGAACACTGAAGCTTTCTTT	TRBV7-2	NA	TRBJ1-1	NA
CASRGPLAGAPDTQYF	TGTGCCAGCAGGGGCCCTCTAGCGGGTGCCCCAGATACGCAGTATTTT	TRBV4-2	TRBD2	TRBJ2-3	NA
CAWKNQGYGNSPLHF	TGTGCCTGGAAGAACCAGGGGTACGGTAATTCACCCCTCCACTTT	TRBV30	NA	TRBJ1-6	NA
CASSSGQAGVGEQYF	TGTGCCAGCAGCTCCGGACAAGCGGGAGTTGGCGAGCAGTACTTC	TRBV5-4	TRBD2	TRBJ2-7	NA
CASSPGLAAQETQYF	TGTGCCAGCAGTCCGGGACTAGCGGCACAAGAGACCCAGTACTTC	TRBV7-3	TRBD2	TRBJ2-5	NA
CASSLVSYEQYF	TGTGCCAGCAGCTTAGTGTCGTACGAGCAGTACTTC	TRBV7-2	NA	TRBJ2-7	NA
CSVGQGDSYEQYF	TGCAGCGTTGGACAGGGGGACTCCTACGAGCAGTACTTC	TRBV29-1	TRBD1	TRBJ2-7	NA
CASSLTTGTGGEQYF	TGTGCCAGCAGCCTCACAACCGGGACAGGGGGCGAGCAGTACTTC	TRBV9	TRBD1	TRBJ2-7	NA
CASSLGQGARGGELFF	TGCGCCAGCAGCTTAGGACAGGGGGCGAGAGGAGGGGAGCTGTTTTTT	TRBV5-1	TRBD1	TRBJ2-2	NA
CASSLSQGSQPQHF	TGTGCCAGCAGTTTATCCCAGGGGAGTCAGCCCCAGCATTTT	TRBV27	NA	TRBJ1-5	NA
CASSLQGIGYTF	TGTGCCAGCAGTTTACAGGGGATCGGCTACACCTTC	TRBV28	NA	TRBJ1-2	NA
CASSPSLGGRDIQYF	TGCGCCAGCTCACCCTCCTTAGGGGGCCGGGACATTCAGTACTTC	TRBV18	TRBD1	TRBJ2-4	NA
CASSNSLQNYGYTF	TGTGCCAGTAGTAACAGCCTCCAGAACTATGGCTACACCTTC	TRBV19	NA	TRBJ1-2	NA
CSVVRALSYEQYF	TGCAGCGTTGTGCGGGCCCTTTCCTACGAGCAGTACTTC	TRBV29-1	NA	TRBJ2-7	NA
CAWSEGGFTDTQYF	TGTGCCTGGAGTGAAGGAGGGTTCACAGATACGCAGTATTTT	TRBV30	NA	TRBJ2-3	NA
CAWSGRENTGELFF	TGTGCCTGGAGTGGGCGGGAGAACACCGGGGAGCTGTTTTTT	TRBV30	NA	TRBJ2-2	NA
CATSLAGVETQYF	TGTGCCACCTCCTTAGCGGGAGTGGAGACCCAGTACTTC	TRBV10-3	TRBD2	TRBJ2-5	NA
CASRGQGNYGYTF	TGTGCCAGCAGAGGACAGGGGAACTATGGCTACACCTTC	TRBV28	TRBD1	TRBJ1-2	NA
CASSTRQGWGGELFF	TGTGCCAGTAGTACCAGACAGGGGTGGGGCGGGGAGCTGTTTTTT	TRBV19	TRBD1	TRBJ2-2	NA
CASSLAGDNQPQHF	TGTGCCAGCAGCTTGGCGGGGGATAATCAGCCCCAGCATTTT	TRBV5-5	NA	TRBJ1-5	few
CASRPPWGKQANTGELFF	TGTGCCAGCAGGCCACCCTGGGGCAAACAGGCTAACACCGGGGAGCTGTTTTTT	TRBV7-9	NA	TRBJ2-2	once
CASMADITEAFF	TGTGCCAGCATGGCAGATATCACTGAAGCTTTCTTT	TRBV5-4	NA	TRBJ1-1	few
CASSLTVFYNEQFF	TGCGCCAGCAGCCTCACAGTTTTCTACAATGAGCAGTTCTTC	TRBV4-1	NA	TRBJ2-1	few
CASSADEKLFF	TGTGCCAGCAGCGCAGATGAAAAACTGTTTTTT	TRBV7-9	NA	TRBJ1-4	NA
CAWKAGRNGYTF	TGTGCCTGGAAAGCAGGAAGAAACGGCTACACCTTC	TRBV30	NA	TRBJ1-2	few
CASSIRGPPPGANVLTF	TGTGCCAGCAGCATCAGGGGGCCCCCCCCTGGGGCCAACGTCCTGACTTTC	TRBV21-1	NA	TRBJ2-6	once
CASRSISRLAGYSYEQYF	TGTGCCAGCAGATCGATAAGTAGACTAGCGGGTTACTCCTACGAGCAGTACTTC	TRBV11-2	TRBD2	TRBJ2-7	NA
CASSSGDTKSNQPQHF	TGCGCCAGCAGCAGCGGGGACACCAAAAGCAATCAGCCCCAGCATTTT	TRBV5-1	NA	TRBJ1-5	NA
CASSGLADYNEQFF	TGTGCCAGCAGTGGACTAGCGGACTACAATGAGCAGTTCTTC	TRBV4-2	TRBD2	TRBJ2-1	NA
CATSTLPKGQGREQYF	TGTGCCACCAGCACCCTACCAAAAGGACAGGGCCGCGAGCAGTACTTC	TRBV15	TRBD1	TRBJ2-7	NA
CASSSDSFTDTQYF	TGTGCCAGCAGTTCGGACAGCTTCACAGATACGCAGTATTTT	TRBV28	NA	TRBJ2-3	NA
CASQRGRRDFYEQYF	TGTGCCAGCCAACGAGGACGGCGGGACTTCTACGAGCAGTACTTC	TRBV7-3	NA	TRBJ2-7	NA
CASSMGQKGAYGYTF	TGTGCCAGTAGTATGGGGCAGAAGGGGGCTTATGGCTACACCTTC	TRBV19	TRBD1	TRBJ1-2	few
CASSQEGRNTEAFF	TGCGCCAGCAGCCAGGAAGGCAGGAACACTGAAGCTTTCTTT	TRBV5-1	NA	TRBJ1-1	NA